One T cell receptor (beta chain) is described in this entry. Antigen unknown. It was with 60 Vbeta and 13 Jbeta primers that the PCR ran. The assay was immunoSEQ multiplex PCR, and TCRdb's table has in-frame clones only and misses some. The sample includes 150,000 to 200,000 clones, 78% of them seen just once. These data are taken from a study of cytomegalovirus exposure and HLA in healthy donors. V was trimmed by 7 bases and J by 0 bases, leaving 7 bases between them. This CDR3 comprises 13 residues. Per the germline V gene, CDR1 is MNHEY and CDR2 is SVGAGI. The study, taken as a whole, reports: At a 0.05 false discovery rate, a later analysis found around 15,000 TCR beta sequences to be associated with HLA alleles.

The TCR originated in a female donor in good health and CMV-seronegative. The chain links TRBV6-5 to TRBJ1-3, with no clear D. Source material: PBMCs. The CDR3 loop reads CASTFSSGNTIYF. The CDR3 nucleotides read TGTGCCAGCACCTTCTCCTCTGGAAACACCATATATTTT.